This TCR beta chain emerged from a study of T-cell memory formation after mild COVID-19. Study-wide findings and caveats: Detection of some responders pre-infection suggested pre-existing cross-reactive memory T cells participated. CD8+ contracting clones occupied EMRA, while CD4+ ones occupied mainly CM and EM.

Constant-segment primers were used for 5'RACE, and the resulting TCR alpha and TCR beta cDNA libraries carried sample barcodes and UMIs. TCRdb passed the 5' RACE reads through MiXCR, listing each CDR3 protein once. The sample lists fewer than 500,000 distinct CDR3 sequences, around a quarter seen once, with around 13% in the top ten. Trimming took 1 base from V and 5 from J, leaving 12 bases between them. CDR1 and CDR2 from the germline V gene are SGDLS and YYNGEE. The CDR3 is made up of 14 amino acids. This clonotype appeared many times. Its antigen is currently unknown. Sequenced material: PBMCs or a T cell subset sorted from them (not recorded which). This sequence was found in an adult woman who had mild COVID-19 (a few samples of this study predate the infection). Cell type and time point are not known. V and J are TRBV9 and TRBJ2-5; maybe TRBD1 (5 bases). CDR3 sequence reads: CASSVRGFEETQYF. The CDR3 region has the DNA TGTGCCAGCAGCGTAAGGGGATTTGAGGAGACCCAGTACTTC.